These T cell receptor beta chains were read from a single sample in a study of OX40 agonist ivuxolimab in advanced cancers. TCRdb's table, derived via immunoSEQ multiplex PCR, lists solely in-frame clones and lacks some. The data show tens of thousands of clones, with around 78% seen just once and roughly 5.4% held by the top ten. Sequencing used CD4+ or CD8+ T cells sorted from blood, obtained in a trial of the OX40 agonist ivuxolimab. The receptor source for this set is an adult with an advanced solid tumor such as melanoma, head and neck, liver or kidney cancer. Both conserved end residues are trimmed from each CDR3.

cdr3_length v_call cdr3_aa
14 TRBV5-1 ASSFSAIGANEKLF
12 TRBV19 ASSLDSEVNIQY
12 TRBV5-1 ASSLDGRRQPQH
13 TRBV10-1 ASSDTGGIQETQY
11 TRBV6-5 ASSYGRAFGYT
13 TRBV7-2 ASTQDISYNSPLH
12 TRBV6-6 ASSYRDTNYGYT
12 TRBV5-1 ASSLEGRVYGYT
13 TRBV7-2 ASSLAGVYAYEQY
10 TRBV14 ASSHFRETQY
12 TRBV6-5 ASSNADRNYGYT
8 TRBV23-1 QGRTYEQY
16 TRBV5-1 ASSHGLAGGVSYNEQF